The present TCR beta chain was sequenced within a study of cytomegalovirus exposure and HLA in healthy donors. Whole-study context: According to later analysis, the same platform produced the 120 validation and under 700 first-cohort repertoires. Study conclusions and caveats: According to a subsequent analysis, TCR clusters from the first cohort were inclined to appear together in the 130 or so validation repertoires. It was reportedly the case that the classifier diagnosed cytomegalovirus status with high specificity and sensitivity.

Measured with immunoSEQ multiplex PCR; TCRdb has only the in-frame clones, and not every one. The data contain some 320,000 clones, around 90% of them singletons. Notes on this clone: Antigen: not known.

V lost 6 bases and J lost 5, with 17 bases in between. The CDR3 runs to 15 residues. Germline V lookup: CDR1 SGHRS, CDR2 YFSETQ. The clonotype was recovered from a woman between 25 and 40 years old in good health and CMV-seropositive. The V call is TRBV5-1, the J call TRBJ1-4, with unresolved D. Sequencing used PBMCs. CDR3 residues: CASNPDGRANEKLFF. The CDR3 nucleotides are TGCGCCAGCAACCCCGACGGGAGGGCAAATGAAAAACTGTTTTTT. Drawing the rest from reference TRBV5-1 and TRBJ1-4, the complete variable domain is KAGVTQTPRYLIKTRGQQVTLSCSPISGHRSVSWYQQTPGQGLQFLFEYFSETQRNKGNFPGRFSGRQFSNSRSEMNVSTLELGDSALYLCASNPDGRANEKLFFGSGTQLSVL.